This T cell receptor (beta chain) was observed in a study of blood T cells in healthy people across ages. The CDR3 is made up of 17 amino acids. Germline values: CDR1 SQVTM, CDR2 ANQGSEA. V was trimmed by 4 bases and J by 3 bases, leaving 25 bases between them. A J-beta primer mix and a sample-barcoded 5' primer were used in a second PCR of roughly 6 to 11 cycles. Each cDNA molecule was tagged by a template-switch adaptor that had 12 random nucleotides. Using its own MiXCR run on the 5' RACE reads, TCRdb lists one record per CDR3 protein. The sample consists of some 1.5 million distinct CDR3 sequences, under 30% of them appearing once. This clonotype was counted many times.

The receptor's source is a woman in her 30s in good health. This chain joins TRBV29-1 and TRBJ2-7; D is perhaps TRBD2 (6 bases). What was sequenced was blood. CDR3 region: CSVAGAAATARFYEQYF. The CDR3 DNA reads as TGCAGCGTTGCGGGAGCTGCAGCGACAGCCCGATTCTACGAGCAGTACTTC.